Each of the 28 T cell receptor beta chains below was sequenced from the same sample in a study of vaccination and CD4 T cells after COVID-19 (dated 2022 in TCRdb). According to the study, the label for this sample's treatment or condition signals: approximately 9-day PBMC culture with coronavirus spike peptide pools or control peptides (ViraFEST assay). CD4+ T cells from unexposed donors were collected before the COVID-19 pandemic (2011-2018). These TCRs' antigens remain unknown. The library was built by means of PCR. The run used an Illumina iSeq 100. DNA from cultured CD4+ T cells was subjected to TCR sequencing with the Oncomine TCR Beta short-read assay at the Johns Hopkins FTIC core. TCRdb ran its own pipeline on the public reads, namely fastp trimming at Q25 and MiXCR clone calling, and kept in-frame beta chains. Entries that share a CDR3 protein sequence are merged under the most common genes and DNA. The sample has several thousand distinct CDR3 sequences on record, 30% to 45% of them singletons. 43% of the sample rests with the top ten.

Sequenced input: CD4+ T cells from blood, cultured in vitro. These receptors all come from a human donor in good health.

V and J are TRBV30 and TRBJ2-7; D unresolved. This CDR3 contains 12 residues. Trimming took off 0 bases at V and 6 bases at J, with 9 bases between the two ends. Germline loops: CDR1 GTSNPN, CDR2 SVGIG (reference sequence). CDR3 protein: CAWSVTPSEQYF. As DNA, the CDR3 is TGTGCCTGGAGTGTAACGCCTTCCGAGCAGTACTTC.

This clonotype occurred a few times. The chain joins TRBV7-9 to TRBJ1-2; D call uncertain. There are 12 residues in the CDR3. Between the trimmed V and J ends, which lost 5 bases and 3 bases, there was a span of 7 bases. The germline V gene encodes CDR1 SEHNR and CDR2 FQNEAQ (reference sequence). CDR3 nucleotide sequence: TGTGCCAGCAGCCCCCGAGACTATGGCTACACCTTC. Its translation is CASSPRDYGYTF. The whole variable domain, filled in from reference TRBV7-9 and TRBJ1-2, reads DTGVSQNPRHKITKRGQNVTFRCDPISEHNRLYWYRQTLGQGPEFLTYFQNEAQLEKSRLLSDRFSAERPKGSFSTLEIQRTEQGDSAMYLCASSPRDYGYTFGSGTRLTVV.

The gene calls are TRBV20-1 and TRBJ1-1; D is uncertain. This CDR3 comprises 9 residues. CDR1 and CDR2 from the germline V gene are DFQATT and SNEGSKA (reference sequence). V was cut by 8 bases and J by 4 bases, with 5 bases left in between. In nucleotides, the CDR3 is TGCAGTCGGAGCACTGAAGCTTTCTTT. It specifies CSRSTEAFF.

CDR3 in amino acids: CASSFGQYNQPQHF. The CDR3 region has the DNA TGTGCCAGCAGCTTCGGACAGTATAATCAGCCCCAGCATTTT. The chain links TRBV6-2 or TRBV6-3 to TRBJ1-5, with TRBD1 as a possible D gene (6 bases). CDR1 and CDR2 from the germline V gene are MNHEY and SVGEGT. V lost 6 bases, J lost 4 bases, and 13 bases lay in between. CDR3 length equals 14 residues.

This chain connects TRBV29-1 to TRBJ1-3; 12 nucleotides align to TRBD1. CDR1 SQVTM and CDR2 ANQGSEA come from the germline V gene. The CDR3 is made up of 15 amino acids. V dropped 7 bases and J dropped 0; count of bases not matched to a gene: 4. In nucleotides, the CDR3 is TGCAGCGCGGGACAGGGGGCAACCTCTGGAAACACCATATATTTT. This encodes CSAGQGATSGNTIYF.

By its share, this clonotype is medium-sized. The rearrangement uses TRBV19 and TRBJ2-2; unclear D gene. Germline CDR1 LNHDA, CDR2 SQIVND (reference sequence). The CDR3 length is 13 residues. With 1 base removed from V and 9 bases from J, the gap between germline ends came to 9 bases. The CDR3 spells CASSIALLRELFF. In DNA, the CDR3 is TGTGCCAGTAGTATAGCTTTGCTAAGGGAGCTGTTTTTT.

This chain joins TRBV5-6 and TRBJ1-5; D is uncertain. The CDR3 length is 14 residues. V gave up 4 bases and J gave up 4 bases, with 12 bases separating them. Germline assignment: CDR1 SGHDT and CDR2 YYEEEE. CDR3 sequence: CASSHSGRNQPQHF. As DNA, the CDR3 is TGTGCCAGCAGCCACTCAGGCAGAAATCAGCCCCAGCATTTT.

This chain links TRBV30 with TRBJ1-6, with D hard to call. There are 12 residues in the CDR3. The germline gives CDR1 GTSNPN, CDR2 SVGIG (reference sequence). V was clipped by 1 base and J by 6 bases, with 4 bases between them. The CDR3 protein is CAWSASNSPLHF. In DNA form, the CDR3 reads TGTGCCTGGAGTGCCTCTAATTCACCCCTCCACTTT.

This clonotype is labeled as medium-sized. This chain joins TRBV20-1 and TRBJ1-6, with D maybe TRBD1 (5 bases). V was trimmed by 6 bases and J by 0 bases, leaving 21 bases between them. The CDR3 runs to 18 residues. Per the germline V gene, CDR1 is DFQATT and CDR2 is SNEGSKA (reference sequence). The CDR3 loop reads CSARIRRSGSSYNSPLHF. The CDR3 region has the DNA TGCAGTGCCCGAATCCGGCGGTCAGGGAGCTCCTATAATTCACCCCTCCACTTT.

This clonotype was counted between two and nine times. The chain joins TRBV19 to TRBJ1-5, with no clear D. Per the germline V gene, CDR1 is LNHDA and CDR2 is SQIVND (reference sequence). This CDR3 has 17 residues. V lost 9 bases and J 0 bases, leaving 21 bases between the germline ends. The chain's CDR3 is CASGSYYERYSNQPQHF. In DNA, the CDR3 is TGTGCCAGCGGAAGCTATTACGAAAGATATAGCAATCAGCCCCAGCATTTT.

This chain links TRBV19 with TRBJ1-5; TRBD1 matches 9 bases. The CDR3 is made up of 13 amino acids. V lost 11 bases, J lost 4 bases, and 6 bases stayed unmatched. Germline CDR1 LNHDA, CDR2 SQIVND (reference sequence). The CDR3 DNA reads TGTGCCTCTCGGACAGGGGAGAATCAGCCCCAGCATTTT. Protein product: CASRTGENQPQHF.

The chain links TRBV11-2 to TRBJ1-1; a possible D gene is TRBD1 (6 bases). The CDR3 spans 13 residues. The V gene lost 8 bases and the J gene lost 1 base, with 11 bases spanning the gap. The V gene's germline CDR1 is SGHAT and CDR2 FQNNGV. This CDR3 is CASGAQGNTEAFF. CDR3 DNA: TGTGCCAGCGGAGCACAGGGGAACACTGAAGCTTTCTTT.

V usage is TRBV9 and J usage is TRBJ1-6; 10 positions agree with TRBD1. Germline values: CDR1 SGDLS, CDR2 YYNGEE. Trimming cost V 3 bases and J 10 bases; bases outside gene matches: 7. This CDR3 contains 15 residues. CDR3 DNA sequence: TGTGCCAGCAGCGGCTGGACAGGGGGGAAGTCACCCCTCCACTTT. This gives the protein CASSGWTGGKSPLHF.

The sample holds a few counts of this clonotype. The CDR3 DNA reads as TGTGCCAGCAGTGAACAAGGGACAGGGGCCTACGAGCAGTACTTC. This gives the protein CASSEQGTGAYEQYF. This chain joins TRBV6-1 and TRBJ2-7; 10 bases match TRBD1. Trimming removed 2 bases from V and 2 bases from J; junction bases left unmatched: 3. The CDR3 loop spans 15 amino acids. CDR1 and CDR2 from the germline V gene are MNHNS and SASEGT.

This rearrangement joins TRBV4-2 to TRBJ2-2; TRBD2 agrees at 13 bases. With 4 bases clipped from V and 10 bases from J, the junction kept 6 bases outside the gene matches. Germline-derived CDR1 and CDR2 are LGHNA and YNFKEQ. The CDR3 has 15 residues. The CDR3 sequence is CASSRTSGGLEELFF. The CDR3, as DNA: TGTGCCAGCAGCCGGACTAGCGGGGGCCTAGAGGAGCTGTTTTTT.

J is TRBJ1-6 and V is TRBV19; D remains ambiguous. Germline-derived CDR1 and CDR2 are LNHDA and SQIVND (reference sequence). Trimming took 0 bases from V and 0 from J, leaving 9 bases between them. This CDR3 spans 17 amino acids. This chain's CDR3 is CASSIDGPSSYNSPLHF. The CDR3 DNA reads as TGTGCCAGTAGTATAGATGGTCCGAGCTCCTATAATTCACCCCTCCACTTT.

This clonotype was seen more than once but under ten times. This chain's CDR3 is CASSLETQYF. CDR3 in DNA: TGTGCCAGCAGCTTGGAGACCCAGTACTTC. The chain recombines TRBV7-8 with TRBJ2-5; no clear D. This CDR3 spans 10 amino acids. Germline assignment: CDR1 SGHVS and CDR2 FQNEAQ. V lost 3 bases and J 5 bases, leaving 1 base between the germline ends.

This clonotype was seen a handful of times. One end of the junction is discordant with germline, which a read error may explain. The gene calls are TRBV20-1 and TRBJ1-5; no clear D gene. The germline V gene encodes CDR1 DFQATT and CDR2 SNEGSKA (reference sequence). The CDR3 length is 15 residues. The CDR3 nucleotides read TGCAGTGCTACCCCCGGACCTTATAGCCATCAGCCCCAGCATTTT. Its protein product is CSATPGPYSHQPQHF.

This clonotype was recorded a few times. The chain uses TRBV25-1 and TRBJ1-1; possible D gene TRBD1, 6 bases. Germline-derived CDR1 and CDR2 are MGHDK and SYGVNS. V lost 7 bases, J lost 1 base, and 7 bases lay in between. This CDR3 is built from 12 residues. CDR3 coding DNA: TGTGCCAGCAAGGGGGGGAACACTGAAGCTTTCTTT. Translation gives CASKGGNTEAFF.

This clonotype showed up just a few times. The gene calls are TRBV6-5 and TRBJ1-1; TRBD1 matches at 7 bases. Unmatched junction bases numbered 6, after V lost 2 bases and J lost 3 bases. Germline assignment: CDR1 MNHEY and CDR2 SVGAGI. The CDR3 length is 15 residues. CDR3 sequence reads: CASSYATGVDTEAFF. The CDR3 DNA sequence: TGTGCCAGCAGTTACGCAACAGGGGTGGACACTGAAGCTTTCTTT.

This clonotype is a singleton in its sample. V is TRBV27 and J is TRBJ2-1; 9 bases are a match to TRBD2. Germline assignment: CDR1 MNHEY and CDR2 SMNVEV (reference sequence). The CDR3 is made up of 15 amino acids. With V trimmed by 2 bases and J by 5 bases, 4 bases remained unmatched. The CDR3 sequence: CASSLRLAGHNEQFF. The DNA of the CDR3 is TGTGCCAGCAGTTTACGCCTAGCGGGGCACAATGAGCAGTTCTTC.

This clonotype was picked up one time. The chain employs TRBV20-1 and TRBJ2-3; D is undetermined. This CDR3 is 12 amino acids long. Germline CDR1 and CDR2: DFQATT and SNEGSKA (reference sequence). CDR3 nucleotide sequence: TGCACCACGACTGCACCCACAGATACGCAGTATTTT. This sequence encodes CTTTAPTDTQYF.

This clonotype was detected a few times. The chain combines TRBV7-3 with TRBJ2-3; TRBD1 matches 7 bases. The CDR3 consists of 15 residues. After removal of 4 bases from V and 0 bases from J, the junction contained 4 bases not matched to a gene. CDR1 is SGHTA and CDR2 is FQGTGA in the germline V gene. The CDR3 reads CASSSNRGSTDTQYF. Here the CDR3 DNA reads TGTGCCAGCAGCTCAAACAGGGGTAGCACAGATACGCAGTATTTT. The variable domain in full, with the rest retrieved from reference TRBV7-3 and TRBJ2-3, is GAGVSQTPSNKVTEKGKYVELRCDPISGHTALYWYRQSLGQGPEFLIYFQGTGAADDSGLPNDRFFAVRPEGSVSTLKIQRTERGDSAVYLCASSSNRGSTDTQYFGPGTRLTVL.

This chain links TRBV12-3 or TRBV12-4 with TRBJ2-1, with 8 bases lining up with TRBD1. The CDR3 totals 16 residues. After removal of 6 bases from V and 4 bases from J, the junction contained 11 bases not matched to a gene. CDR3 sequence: CASSRAGGAKYNEQFF. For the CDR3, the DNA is TGTGCCAGCAGCCGTGCAGGGGGCGCGAAGTACAATGAGCAGTTCTTC.

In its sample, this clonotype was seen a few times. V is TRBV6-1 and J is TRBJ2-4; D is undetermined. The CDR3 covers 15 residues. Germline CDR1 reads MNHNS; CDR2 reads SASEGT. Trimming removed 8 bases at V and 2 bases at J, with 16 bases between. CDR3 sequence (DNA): TGTGCCAGCTCTGGGCCCTCTAGGACCAAAAACATTCAGTACTTC. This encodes CASSGPSRTKNIQYF.

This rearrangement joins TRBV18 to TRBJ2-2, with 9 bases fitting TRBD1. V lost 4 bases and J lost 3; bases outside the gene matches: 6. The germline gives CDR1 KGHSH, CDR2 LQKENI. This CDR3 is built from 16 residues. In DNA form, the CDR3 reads TGTGCCAGCTCACGACCGGGACAGGGTCACACCGGGGAGCTGTTTTTT. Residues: CASSRPGQGHTGELFF.

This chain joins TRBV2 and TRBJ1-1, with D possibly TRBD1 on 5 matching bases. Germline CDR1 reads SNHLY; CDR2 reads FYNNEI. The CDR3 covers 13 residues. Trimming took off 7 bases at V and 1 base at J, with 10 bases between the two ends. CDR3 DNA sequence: TGTGCCAGCACCCAGGGCGAGAACACTGAAGCTTTCTTT. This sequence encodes CASTQGENTEAFF.

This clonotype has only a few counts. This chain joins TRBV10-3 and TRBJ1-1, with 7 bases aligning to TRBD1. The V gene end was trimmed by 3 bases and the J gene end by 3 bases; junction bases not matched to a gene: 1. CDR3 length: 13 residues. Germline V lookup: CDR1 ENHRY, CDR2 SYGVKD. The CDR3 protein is CAISDQGDTEAFF. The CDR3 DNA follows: TGTGCCATCAGTGATCAGGGGGACACTGAAGCTTTCTTT.